This T cell receptor beta chain was documented in a study of blood T cells in healthy people across ages (dated by TCRdb to 2015 to 2017). In the study overall: In model experiments, template switching captured about one uniquely barcoded TCR beta cDNA molecule for every two T cells. Using deep sequencing normalized with unique cDNA molecular identifiers, the study measured how TCR beta repertoire diversity changes with age. The donors were divided into four age groups: young (average roughly 15 years), middle-aged (almost 40), aged (approximately 62) and long-lived (around 80). To avoid experimental bias, donors of different ages were distributed randomly across sequencing lanes. Using the same blood draw, the study looked at two additional independent replicas of 1 million unique cDNA reads for two donors, one aged 18 to 30 and the other aged 80 or older. What the work shows at the level of the full study, not this receptor alone: Estimates of total diversity from one million sequenced T cells were regarded as lower bounds and underestimates. Observed TCR beta diversity per million T cells fell roughly linearly with age, and a significant reduction was already apparent by age around 39. Compared with the aged group, the long-lived group had more naive CD4+ T cells, fewer expanded clones and increased TCR diversity, a pattern suggesting age selection. The CMV infection status of donors was not known, potentially confounding age-related changes in expanded clonotypes. A strong correlation was found between observed TCR beta diversity and the percentage of naive T cells measured by flow cytometry. Since profiling was done on bulk unsorted PBMCs, naive and antigen-experienced compartments could not be conclusively compared.

Comments on this clonotype: Its cognate antigen has yet to be identified. It has no much larger one-base neighbor in the sample; base qualities were not kept.

Counted from cysteine to phenylalanine, this CDR3 has 16 amino acids. Only CDR3 DNA remains: 48 bases, in frame from the first base. Taken from the germline V gene, the CDR1 and CDR2 loops are LGHNA and YNFKEQ. The roughly 39 donors, aged about 6 to 95 years, were systemically healthy Caucasian individuals from Russia. Approximately 9 milliliters of peripheral blood were collected from each donor into EDTA-treated Vacutainer tubes. Ficoll-Paque density-gradient centrifugation was used to isolate PBMCs, with at least 7 million per sample. Trizol reagent was used to extract total RNA from the PBMCs, yielding at least 5.5 micrograms per sample. For every donor, flow cytometry on a PBMC aliquot measured the percentage of naive CD45RAhigh/CD27high T cells. The protocol used for the library was 5' RACE. TCRdb lists the instrument as Illumina HiSeq 2500. A second roughly 7 to 12 cycle PCR used a sample-barcoded 5' primer and a J-beta primer mix. Each TCR beta cDNA molecule received a unique molecular identifier from a template-switch 5' adaptor carrying 12 random nucleotides. Each sample yielded at least 3 million CDR3-containing paired-end reads. First-strand cDNA synthesis was performed from all RNA using the Mint cDNA synthesis kit, with priming by a TRBC-specific oligonucleotide. Following uracil-DNA glycosylase treatment, all cDNA underwent a first 18-cycle PCR with the universal primers M1SS and BC2_uni_R. For the original study's pipeline: Each sample was normalized by randomly selecting 1 million high-quality reads, each carrying a distinct molecular identifier. Reads sharing molecular identifiers were discarded rather than binned into consensus sequences. MiTCR, with a Q25 quality threshold and the strictest error-elimination algorithm, was used for CDR3 identification, clonotype clustering and error correction. Lower-bound total TCR beta diversity was estimated with a nonparametric unseen species model using Euler transformation. Using fastp trimming at Q25 and MiXCR clonotype assembly, TCRdb reanalyzed the public sequencing data and kept in-frame beta chains. For every CDR3 protein sequence, its rows merge into one entry that carries the most common genes and DNA. For this entry, the V and J calls and clone size follow TCRdb and not the study's own pipeline. The sample table shows hundreds of thousands of distinct CDR3 sequences, and 55% to 70% are seen once. In total, the top ten clones hold about 20% of the sample.

The receptor chain draws on TRBV4-2 and TRBJ2-1, with TRBD2 identical over 7 junction bases. The J call is uncertain, as TRBJ2-7 better fits the DNA end. The sample taken for sequencing was blood. The sequence derives from a man aged 30 to 45 in good health. The CDR3 reads CASSQSASGSYNEQYF. The nucleotides are TGTGCCAGCAGCCAGAGCGCTAGCGGCTCCTACAATGAGCAGTACTTC.